The clone carrying this T cell receptor beta chain has only one observation. Its antigen is as yet unknown. This same CDR3 is encoded by further DNA sequences in the sample. This specimen comes from a study of cytomegalovirus exposure and HLA in healthy donors. The PCR used 60 Vbeta and 13 Jbeta primers. Produced via immunoSEQ multiplex PCR; TCRdb's table is partial and in-frame only. The table has approximately 100,000 clones, roughly 71% seen once. This CDR3 comprises 14 residues. Trimming left V 4 bases short and J 0 bases short, with 9 bases between. Germline V gene lookup returns CDR1 SEHNR and CDR2 FQNEAQ (reference sequence). Whole-study findings and limits: Some highly shared sequence variants likely arose as a pipeline artifact.

What was sequenced was PBMCs. The chain joins TRBV7-9 to TRBJ1-1; D ambiguous. This TCR was recovered from a woman aged 40 to 50 in good health and CMV-seronegative. The CDR3 DNA reads as TGTGCCAGCAGCTCGGGAAGTATGAACACTGAAGCTTTCTTT. Translation gives CASSSGSMNTEAFF.